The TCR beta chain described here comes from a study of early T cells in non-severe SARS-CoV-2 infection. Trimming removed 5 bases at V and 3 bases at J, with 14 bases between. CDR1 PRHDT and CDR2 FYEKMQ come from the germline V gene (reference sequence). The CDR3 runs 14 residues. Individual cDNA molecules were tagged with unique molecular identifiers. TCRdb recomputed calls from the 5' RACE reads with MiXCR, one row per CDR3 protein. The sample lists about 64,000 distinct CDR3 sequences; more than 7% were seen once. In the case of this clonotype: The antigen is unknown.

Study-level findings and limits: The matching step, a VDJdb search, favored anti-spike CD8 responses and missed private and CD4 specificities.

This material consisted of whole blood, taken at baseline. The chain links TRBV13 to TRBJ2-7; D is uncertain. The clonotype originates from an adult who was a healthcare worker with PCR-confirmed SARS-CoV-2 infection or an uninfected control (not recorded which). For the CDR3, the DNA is TGTGCCAGCAGCCAGACTGTAGGCTTCTACGAGCAGTACTTC. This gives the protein CASSQTVGFYEQYF.